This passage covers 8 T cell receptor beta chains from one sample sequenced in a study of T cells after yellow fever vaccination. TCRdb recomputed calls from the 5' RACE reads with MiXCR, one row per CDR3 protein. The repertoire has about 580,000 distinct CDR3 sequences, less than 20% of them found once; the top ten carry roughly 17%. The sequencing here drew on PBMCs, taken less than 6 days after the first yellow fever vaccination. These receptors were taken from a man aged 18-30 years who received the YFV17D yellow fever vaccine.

Here the CDR3 DNA reads TGCAGTGCCCTAAAGGACAGGGGGTACAATGAGCAGTTCTTC. Its translation: CSALKDRGYNEQFF. This chain links TRBV20-1 with TRBJ2-1, with TRBD1 matching 10 bases. Trimming cost V 6 bases and J 4 bases; bases outside gene matches: 6. Germline CDR1 and CDR2: DFQATT and SNEGSKA (reference sequence). This CDR3 has 14 residues.

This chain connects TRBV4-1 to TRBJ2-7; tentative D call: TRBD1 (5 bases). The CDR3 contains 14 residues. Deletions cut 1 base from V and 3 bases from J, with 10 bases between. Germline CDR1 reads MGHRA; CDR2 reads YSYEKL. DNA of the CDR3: TGCGCCAGCAGCCAAGTTGCGCAGGGCTACGAGCAGTACGTC. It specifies CASSQVAQGYEQYV.

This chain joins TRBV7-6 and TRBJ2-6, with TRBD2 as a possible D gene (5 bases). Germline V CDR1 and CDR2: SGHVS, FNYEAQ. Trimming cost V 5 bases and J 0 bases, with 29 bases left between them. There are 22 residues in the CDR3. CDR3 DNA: TGTGCCAGCAGCAATCCCCTAGCTGGGCAAGGAACTTCTAGCTCTGGGGCCAACGTCCTGACTTTC. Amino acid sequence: CASSNPLAGQGTSSSGANVLTF. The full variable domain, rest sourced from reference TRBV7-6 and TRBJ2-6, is GAGVSQSPRYKVTKRGQDVALRCDPISGHVSLYWYRQALGQGPEFLTYFNYEAQQDKSGLPNDRFSAERPEGSISTLTIQRTEQRDSAMYRCASSNPLAGQGTSSSGANVLTFGAGSRLTVL.

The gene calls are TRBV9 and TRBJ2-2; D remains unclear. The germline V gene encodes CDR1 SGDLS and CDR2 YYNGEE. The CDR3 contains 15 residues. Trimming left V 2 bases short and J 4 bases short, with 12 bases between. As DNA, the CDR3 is TGTGCCAGCAGCGTTTCCCTTCCCGGCACCGGGGAGCTGTTTTTT. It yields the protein CASSVSLPGTGELFF.

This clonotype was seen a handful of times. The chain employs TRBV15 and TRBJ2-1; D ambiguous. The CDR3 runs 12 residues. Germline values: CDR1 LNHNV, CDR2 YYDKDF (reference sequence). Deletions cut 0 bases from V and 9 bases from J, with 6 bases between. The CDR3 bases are TGTGCCACCAGCAGAGATCGGCCTGAGCAGTTCTTC. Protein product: CATSRDRPEQFF. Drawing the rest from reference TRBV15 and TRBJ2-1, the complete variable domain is DAMVIQNPRYQVTQFGKPVTLSCSQTLNHNVMYWYQQKSSQAPKLLFHYYDKDFNNEADTPDNFQSRRPNTSFCFLDIRSPGLGDTAMYLCATSRDRPEQFFGPGTRLTVL.

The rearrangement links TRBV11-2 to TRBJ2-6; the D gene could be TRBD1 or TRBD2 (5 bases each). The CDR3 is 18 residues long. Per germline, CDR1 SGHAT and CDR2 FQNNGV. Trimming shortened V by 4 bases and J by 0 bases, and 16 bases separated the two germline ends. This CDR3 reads CASSYPGRVISGANVLTF. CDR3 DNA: TGTGCCAGCAGCTATCCGGGACGGGTAATCTCTGGGGCCAACGTCCTGACTTTC.

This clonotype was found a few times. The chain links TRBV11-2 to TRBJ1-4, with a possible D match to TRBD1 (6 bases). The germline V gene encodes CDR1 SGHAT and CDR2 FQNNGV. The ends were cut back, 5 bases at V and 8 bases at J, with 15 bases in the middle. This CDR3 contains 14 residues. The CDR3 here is CASSRGAASEKLFF. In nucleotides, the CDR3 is TGTGCCAGCAGCCGGGGGGCAGCATCCGAAAAACTGTTTTTT. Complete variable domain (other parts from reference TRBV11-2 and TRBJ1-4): EAGVAQSPRYKIIEKRQSVAFWCNPISGHATLYWYQQILGQGPKLLIQFQNNGVVDDSQLPKDRFSAERLKGVDSTLKIQPAKLEDSAVYLCASSRGAASEKLFFGSGTQLSVL.

The CDR3, as DNA: TGTGCCAGCAGTTACTCAGAGGGGTGGACTGAAGCTTTCTTT. This gives the protein CASSYSEGWTEAFF. The genes are TRBV6-5 and TRBJ1-1; TRBD1 is a possible D gene (5 bases). V dropped 0 bases and J dropped 5 bases, with 10 bases sitting between them. This CDR3 has 14 amino acids. From germline, CDR1 is MNHEY and CDR2 SVGAGI.